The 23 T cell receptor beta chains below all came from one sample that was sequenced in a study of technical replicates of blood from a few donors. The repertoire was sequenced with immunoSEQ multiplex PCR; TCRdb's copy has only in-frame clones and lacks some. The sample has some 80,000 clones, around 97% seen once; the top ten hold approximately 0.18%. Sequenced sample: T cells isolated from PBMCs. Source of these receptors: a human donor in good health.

This CDR3 is CASSLGQGALAGELFF. The CDR3 coding sequence is TGTGCCAGCAGCTTGGGACAGGGGGCGCTTGCCGGGGAGCTGTTTTTT. The J gene is TRBJ2-2, the V gene TRBV5-4, with TRBD1 identical over 10 bases. The germline V gene encodes CDR1 SGHNT and CDR2 YYREEE (reference sequence). Trimming removed 0 bases from V and 6 bases from J; junction bases left unmatched: 5. The CDR3 loop spans 16 amino acids.

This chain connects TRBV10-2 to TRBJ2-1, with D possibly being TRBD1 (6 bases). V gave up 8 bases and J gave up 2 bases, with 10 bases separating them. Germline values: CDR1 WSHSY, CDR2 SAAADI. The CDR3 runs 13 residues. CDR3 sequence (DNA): TGCGCCAGCCGGACAGCAGCCTACAATGAGCAGTTCTTC. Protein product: CASRTAAYNEQFF.

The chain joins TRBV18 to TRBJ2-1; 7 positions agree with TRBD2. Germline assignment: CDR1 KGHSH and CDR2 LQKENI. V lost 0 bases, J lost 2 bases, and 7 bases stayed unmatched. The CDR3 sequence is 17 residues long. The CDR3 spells CASSPPFAGVTYNEQFF. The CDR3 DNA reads TGTGCCAGCTCACCACCGTTTGCGGGAGTTACCTACAATGAGCAGTTCTTC.

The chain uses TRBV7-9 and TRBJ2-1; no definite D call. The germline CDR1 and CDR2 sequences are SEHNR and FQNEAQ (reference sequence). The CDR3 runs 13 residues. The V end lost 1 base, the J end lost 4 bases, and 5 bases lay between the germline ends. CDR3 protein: CASSLDLYNEQFF. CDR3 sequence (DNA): TGTGCCAGCAGCTTAGACCTATACAATGAGCAGTTCTTC.

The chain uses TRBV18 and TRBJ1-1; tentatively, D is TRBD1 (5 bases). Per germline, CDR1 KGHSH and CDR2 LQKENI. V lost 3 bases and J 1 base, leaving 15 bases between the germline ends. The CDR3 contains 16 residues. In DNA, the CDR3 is TGTGCCAGCTCACCTTCCCAAGGCAGGGCGAACACTGAAGCTTTCTTT. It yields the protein CASSPSQGRANTEAFF.

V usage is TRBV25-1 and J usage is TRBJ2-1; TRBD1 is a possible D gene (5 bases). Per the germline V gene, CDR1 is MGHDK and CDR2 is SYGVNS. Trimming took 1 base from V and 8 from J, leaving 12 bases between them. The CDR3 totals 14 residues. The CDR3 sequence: CASSEFVAGHEQFF. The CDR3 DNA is TGTGCCAGCAGTGAATTCGTGGCAGGGCATGAGCAGTTCTTC.

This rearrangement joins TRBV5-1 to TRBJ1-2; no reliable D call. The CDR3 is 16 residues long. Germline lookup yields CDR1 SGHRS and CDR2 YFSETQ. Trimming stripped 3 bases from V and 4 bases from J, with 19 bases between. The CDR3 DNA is TGCGCCAGCAGCTCTCCCAGTGAGGGCGTAGTCTATGGCTACACCTTC. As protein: CASSSPSEGVVYGYTF.

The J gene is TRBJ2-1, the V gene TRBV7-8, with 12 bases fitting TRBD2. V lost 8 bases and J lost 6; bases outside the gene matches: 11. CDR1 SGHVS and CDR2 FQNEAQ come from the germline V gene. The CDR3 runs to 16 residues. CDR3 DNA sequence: TGTGCCAGCGGAAGACTAGCGGGAGAGGTTGGCAATGAGCAGTTCTTC. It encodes CASGRLAGEVGNEQFF.

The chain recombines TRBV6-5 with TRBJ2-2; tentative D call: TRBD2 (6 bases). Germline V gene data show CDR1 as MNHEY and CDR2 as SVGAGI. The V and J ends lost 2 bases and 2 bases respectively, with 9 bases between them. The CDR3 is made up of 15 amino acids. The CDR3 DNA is TGTGCCAGCAGTTACGGGACTTACAACACCGGGGAGCTGTTTTTT. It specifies CASSYGTYNTGELFF.

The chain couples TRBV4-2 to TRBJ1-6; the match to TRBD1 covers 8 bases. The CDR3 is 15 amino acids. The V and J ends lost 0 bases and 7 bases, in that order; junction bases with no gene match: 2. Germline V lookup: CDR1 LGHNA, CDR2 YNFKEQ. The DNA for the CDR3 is TGTGCCAGCAGCCAAGATAGGGACAGGAATTCACCCCTCCACTTT. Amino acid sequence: CASSQDRDRNSPLHF.

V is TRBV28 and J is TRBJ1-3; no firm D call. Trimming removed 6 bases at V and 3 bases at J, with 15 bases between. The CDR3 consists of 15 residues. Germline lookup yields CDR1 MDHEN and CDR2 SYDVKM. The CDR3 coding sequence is TGTGCCAGCAGAGAGGGCCTGGGTCGTGGAAACACCATATATTTT. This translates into CASREGLGRGNTIYF.

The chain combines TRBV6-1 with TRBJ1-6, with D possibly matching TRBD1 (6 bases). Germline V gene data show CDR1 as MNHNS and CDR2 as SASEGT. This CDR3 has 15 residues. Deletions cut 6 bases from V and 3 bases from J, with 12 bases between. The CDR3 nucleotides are TGTGCCAGCAGGTCTCAGGGGATCTATAATTCACCCCTCCACTTT. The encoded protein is CASRSQGIYNSPLHF.

As DNA, the CDR3 is TGCGCCAGCAGCTCAAGCGGGAGGGGGTACAATGAGCAGTTCTTC. Its translation is CASSSSGRGYNEQFF. This chain links TRBV4-1 with TRBJ2-1, with 10 bases that match TRBD2. With 5 bases clipped from V and 4 bases from J, the junction kept 5 bases outside the gene matches. Germline loops: CDR1 MGHRA, CDR2 YSYEKL. This CDR3 comprises 15 residues.

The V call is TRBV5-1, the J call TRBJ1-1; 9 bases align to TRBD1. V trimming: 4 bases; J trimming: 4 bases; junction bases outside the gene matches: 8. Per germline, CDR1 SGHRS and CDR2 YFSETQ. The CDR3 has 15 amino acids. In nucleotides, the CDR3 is TGCGCCAGCAGCGAAGGGACAGGGCATAGCACTGAAGCTTTCTTT. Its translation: CASSEGTGHSTEAFF.

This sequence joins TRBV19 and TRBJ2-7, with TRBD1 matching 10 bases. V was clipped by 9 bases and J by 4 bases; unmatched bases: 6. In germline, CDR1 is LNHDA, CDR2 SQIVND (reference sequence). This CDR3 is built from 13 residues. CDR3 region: CASSGTGVYEQYF. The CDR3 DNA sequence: TGTGCCAGCTCTGGGACAGGGGTATACGAGCAGTACTTC.

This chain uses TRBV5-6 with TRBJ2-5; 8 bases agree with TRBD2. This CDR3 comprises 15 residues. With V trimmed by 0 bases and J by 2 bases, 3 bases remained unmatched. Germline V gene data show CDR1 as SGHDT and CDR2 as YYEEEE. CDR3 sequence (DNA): TGTGCCAGCAGCTTGGTAGCGGGGCTTCAAGAGACCCAGTACTTC. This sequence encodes CASSLVAGLQETQYF.

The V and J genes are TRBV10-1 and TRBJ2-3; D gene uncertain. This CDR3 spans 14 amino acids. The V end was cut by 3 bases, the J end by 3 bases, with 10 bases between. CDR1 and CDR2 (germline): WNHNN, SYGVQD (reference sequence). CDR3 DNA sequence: TGCGCCAGCAGTGATGAGATGAGGACAGATACGCAGTATTTT. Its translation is CASSDEMRTDTQYF.

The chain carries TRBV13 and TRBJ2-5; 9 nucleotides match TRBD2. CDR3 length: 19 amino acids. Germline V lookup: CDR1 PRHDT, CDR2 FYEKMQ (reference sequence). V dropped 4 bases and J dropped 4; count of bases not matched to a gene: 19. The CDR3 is CASSSQNEDSGGKRETQYF. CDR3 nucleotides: TGTGCCAGCAGCTCTCAAAATGAAGATAGCGGGGGTAAGCGAGAGACCCAGTACTTC.

CDR3 loop: CASSQERSVTGVEAFF. For the CDR3, the DNA is TGTGCCAGCAGCCAAGAGAGGAGCGTGACGGGGGTTGAAGCTTTCTTT. The chain recombines TRBV4-2 with TRBJ1-1; D perhaps matches TRBD1 (5 bases). The CDR3 totals 16 residues. V lost 0 bases and J 7 bases, leaving 18 bases between the germline ends. Germline V gene data show CDR1 as LGHNA and CDR2 as YNFKEQ.

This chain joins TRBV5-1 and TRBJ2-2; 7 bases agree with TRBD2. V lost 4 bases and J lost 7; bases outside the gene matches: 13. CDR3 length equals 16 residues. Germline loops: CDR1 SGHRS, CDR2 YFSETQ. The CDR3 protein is CASSQRLASSYGELFF. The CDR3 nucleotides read TGCGCCAGCAGCCAAAGACTAGCCTCCAGTTACGGGGAGCTGTTTTTT.

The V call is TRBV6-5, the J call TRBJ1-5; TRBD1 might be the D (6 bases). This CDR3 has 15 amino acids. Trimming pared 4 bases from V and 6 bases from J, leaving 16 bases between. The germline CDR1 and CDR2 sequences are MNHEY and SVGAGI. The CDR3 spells CASSFGQPGGQPQHF. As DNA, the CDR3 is TGTGCCAGCAGTTTCGGACAGCCCGGCGGTCAGCCCCAGCATTTT.

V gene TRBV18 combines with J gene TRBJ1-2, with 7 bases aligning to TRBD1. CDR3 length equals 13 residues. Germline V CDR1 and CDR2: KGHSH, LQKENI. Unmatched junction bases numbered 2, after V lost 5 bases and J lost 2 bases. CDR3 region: CASSSTGNYGYTF. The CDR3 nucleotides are TGTGCCAGCTCATCGACAGGGAACTATGGCTACACCTTC.

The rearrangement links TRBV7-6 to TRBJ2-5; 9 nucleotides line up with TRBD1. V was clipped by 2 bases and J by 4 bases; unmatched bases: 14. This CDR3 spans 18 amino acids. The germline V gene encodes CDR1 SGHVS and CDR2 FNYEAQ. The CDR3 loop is CASSLYEGGQGILETQYF. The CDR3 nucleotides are TGTGCCAGCAGCTTATACGAGGGGGGACAGGGAATATTAGAGACCCAGTACTTC.